This T cell receptor (beta chain) was identified in a study of type 1 regulatory T cells. Across the study: T-allo10 is an in vitro-generated, Tr1-enriched CD4 T cell product specific for alloantigen.

There are many counts of this clonotype. In germline, CDR1 is SNHLY, CDR2 FYNNEI. The CDR3 is made up of 12 amino acids. Trimming took 8 bases from V and 4 from J, leaving 10 bases between them. Each CDR3 protein gets one entry after TCRdb re-called the reads with MiXCR. Altogether about 97,000 distinct CDR3 sequences are present, 25% to 40% being singletons, with the ten largest covering roughly 2.4%. This clonotype was obtained from a human donor in good health. The V gene is TRBV2, the J gene TRBJ2-3; no firm D call. Specimen: CD4+ T cells, either the whole sample or a sorted fraction (not recorded which). The CDR3 nucleotides read TGTGCCAGCCGCTCCGGCGCAGATACGCAGTATTTT. Its translation: CASRSGADTQYF.